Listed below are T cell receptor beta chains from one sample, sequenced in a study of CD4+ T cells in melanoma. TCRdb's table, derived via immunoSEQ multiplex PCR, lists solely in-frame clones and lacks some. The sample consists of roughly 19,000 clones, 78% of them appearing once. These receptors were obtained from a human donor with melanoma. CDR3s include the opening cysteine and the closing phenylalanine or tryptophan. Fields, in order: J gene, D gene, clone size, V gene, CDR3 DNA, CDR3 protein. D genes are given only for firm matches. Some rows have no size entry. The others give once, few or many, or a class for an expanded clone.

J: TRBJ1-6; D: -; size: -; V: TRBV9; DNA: TGTGCCAGCAGCACCCGGGACTCGGTGAATTCACCCCTCCACTTT; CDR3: CASSTRDSVNSPLHF
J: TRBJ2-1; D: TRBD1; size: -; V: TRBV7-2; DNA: TGTGCCAGCAGCCCGGGACAGGGGGTGGCTGAGCAGTTCTTC; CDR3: CASSPGQGVAEQFF
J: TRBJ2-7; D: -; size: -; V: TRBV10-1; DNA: TGCGCCAGCAGCTACGAGCAGTACTTC; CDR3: CASSYEQYF
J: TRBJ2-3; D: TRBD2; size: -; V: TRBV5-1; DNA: TGCGCCAGCAGCTTCTTAGCGGGGGGGAACACAGATACGCAGTATTTT; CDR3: CASSFLAGGNTDTQYF
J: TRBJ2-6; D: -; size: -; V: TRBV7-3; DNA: TGTGCCAGCAGCATGGGGGCCTCTGGGGCCAACGTCCTGACTTTC; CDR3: CASSMGASGANVLTF
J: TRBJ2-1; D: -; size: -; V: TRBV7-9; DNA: TGTGCCAGCAGCTTGGGTCGGGGGGCCGATGAGCAGTTCTTC; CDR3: CASSLGRGADEQFF
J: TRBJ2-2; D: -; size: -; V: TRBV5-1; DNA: TGCGCCAGCAGCGTCCAGGCCCGTGAGGAGCTGTTTTTT; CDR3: CASSVQAREELFF
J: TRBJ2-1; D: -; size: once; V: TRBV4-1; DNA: TGCGCCAGCAGCCCGGGACCGCCCTCTCCCCCGCAGTTCTTC; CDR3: CASSPGPPSPPQFF
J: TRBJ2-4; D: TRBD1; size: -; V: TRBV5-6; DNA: TGTGCCAGCAGCTCCGGGACAGGGAACATTCAGTACTTC; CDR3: CASSSGTGNIQYF
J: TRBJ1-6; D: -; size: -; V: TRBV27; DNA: TGTGCCAGCAGTCCCCTCTACGGTCCAAGATTTAACTCCTATAATTCACCCCTCCACTTT; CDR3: CASSPLYGPRFNSYNSPLHF
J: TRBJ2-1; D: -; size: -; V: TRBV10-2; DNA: TGCGCCAGCAGTTTACTGTACACCAATGAGCAGTTCTTC; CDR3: CASSLLYTNEQFF
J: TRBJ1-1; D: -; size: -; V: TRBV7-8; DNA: TGTGCCAGCAGCTCAGCCCGTGGGGCAGGGCTGGCTTTCTTT; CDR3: CASSSARGAGLAFF
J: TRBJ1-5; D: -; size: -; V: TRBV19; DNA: TGTGCCACCACGGCGGGATATAGCAATCAGCCCCAGCATTTT; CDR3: CATTAGYSNQPQHF
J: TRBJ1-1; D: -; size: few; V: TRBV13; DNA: TGTGCCAGCAGCACGGGTGAGGGGGGGGCTTTCTTT; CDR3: CASSTGEGGAFF
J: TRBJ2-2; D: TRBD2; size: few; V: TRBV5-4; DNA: TGTGCCAGCAGCTTGGGACTAGCGGGGGCGAACACCGGGGAGCTGTTTTTT; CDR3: CASSLGLAGANTGELFF
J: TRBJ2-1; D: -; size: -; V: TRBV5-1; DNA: TGCGCCAGCAGCTTGTACGGGGCATACAATGAGCAGTTCTTC; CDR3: CASSLYGAYNEQFF
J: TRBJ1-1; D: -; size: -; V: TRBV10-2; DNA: TGCGCCACCCGGGGCCTTATGAACACTGAAGCTTTCTTT; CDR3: CATRGLMNTEAFF
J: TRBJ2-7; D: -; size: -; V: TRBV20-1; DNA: TGCAGTGCCAAACAGGATTACGAGCAGTACTTC; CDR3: CSAKQDYEQYF
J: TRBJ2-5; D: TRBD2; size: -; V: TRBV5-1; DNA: TGCGCCAGCAGCTCCCCTCTAGCGGGGGACCAAGAGACCCAGTACTTC; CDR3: CASSSPLAGDQETQYF
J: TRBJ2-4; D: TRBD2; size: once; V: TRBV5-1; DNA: TGCGCCAGCAGGCCTAGCGGAGCAAACATTCAGTACTTC; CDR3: CASRPSGANIQYF
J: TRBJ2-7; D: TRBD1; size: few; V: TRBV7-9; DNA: TGTGCCAGCAGCGGGACAGGGCCGGGGGAGCAGTACTTC; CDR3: CASSGTGPGEQYF
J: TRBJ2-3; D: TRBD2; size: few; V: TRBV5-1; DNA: TGCGCCAGCAGCCTATGGACTAGCGGGGGCGGCACAGATACGCAGTATTTT; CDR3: CASSLWTSGGGTDTQYF
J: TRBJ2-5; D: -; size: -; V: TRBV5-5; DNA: TGTGCCAGCAGCTTGGTGGCAGCACCGGAGACCCAGTACTTC; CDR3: CASSLVAAPETQYF
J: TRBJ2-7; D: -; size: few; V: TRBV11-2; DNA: TGTGCCAGCAGCTTAGCGAGCAACCTTGGCGAGCAGTACTTC; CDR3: CASSLASNLGEQYF
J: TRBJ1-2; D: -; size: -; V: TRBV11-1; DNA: TGTGCCAGCAGCAAAGGGAGGGGTGAGAATGGCTACACCTTC; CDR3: CASSKGRGENGYTF
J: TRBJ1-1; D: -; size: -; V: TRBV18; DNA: TGTGCCAGCCACGAAGGTAATCTAGGAGCTTTCTTT; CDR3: CASHEGNLGAFF
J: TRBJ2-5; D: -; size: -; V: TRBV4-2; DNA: TGTGCCAGCAGCCAAGATTTGAGGACCCAGTACTTC; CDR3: CASSQDLRTQYF
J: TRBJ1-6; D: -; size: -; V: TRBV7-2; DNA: TGTGCCAGCAGCTTGGCCAGCGGCGTGCGTTCACCCCTCCACTTT; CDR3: CASSLASGVRSPLHF
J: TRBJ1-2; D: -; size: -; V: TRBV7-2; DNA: TGTGCCAGCAGCTTAGTTCGGGGTAACTATGGCTACACCTTC; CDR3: CASSLVRGNYGYTF
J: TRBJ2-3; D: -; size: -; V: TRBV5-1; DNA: TGCGCCAGCAGCTTGGGTCCCGGGGGGACAACCCATACGCAGTATTTT; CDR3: CASSLGPGGTTHTQYF
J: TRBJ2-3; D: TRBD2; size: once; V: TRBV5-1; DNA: TGCGCCAGCAGCTTGGGAGGGACTAGCGGGTCAGATACGCAGTATTTT; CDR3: CASSLGGTSGSDTQYF
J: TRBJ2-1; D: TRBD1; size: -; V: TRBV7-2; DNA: TGTGCCAGCAGCTTAGCCCCCGGGACAGGGCTGAATGAGCAGTTCTTC; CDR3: CASSLAPGTGLNEQFF
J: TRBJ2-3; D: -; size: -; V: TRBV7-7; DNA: TGTGCTAGCATCATACGGGCCCTAAGCACAGATACGCAGTATTTT; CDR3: CASIIRALSTDTQYF
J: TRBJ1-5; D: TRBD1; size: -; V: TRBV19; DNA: TGTGCCAGTAGTATCTACGGGACAGGGCGACTCCAGCCCCAGCATTTT; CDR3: CASSIYGTGRLQPQHF
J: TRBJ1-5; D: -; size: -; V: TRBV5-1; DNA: TGCGCCAGCAGGCCGGGCCCGGAGGAGCAGCCCCAGCATTTT; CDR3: CASRPGPEEQPQHF
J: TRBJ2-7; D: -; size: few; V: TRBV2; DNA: TGTGCCAGCAAAACACAGGGCAAGTCCTACGAGCAGTACTTC; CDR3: CASKTQGKSYEQYF
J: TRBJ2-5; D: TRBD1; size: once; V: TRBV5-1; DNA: TGCGCCAGCAGCTTGATAGGGACAGGGGAGGAGACCCAGTACTTC; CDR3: CASSLIGTGEETQYF
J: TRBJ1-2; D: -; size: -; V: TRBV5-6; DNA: TGTGCCAGCAGCTTGAGTCGGTACTCTGGAGGCTACACCTTC; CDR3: CASSLSRYSGGYTF
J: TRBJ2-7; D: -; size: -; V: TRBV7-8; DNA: TGTGCCAGCAGCCAAGCTCCGACCTACGAGCAGTACTTC; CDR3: CASSQAPTYEQYF
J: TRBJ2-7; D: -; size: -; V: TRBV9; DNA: TGTGCCAGCAGCGTAGGCGGCCTCGGCTACGAGCAGTACTTC; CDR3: CASSVGGLGYEQYF
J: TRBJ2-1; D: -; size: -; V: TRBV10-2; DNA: TGCGCCAGCGGGGGAGGCTGGACTACCTACAATGAGCAGTTCTTC; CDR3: CASGGGWTTYNEQFF
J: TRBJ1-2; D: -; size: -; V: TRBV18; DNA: TGTGCCAGCTCACCACCTTCGTCAGACTATGGCTACACCTTC; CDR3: CASSPPSSDYGYTF
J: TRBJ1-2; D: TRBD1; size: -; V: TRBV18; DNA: TGTGCCAGCTCACCTTTCCCAGGACAGGGTGGAATCTACACCTTC; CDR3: CASSPFPGQGGIYTF
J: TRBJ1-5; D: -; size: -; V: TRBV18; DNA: TGTGCCAGCTCACCGGGGCAGGGACAGCCCCAGCATTTT; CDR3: CASSPGQGQPQHF
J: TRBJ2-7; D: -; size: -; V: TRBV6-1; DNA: TGTGCCAGCAGAAAACAGGGTACCGAGCAGTACTTC; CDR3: CASRKQGTEQYF